This T cell receptor beta chain derives from a study of response to subunit inactivated influenza vaccine. Each CDR3 protein is one row after TCRdb ran MiXCR on the RT-PCR reads. The sample consists of approximately 700,000 distinct CDR3 sequences, about 15% of them appearing once. The CDR3 consists of 14 residues. On this clonotype: The junction shows a germline mismatch at one end, possibly a read error.

The genes are TRBV12-3 or TRBV12-4 and TRBJ2-7; 9 bases line up with TRBD1. The sequence was collected from a man aged 45-60 years who received an inactivated influenza vaccine. The material sequenced was PBMCs from blood, taken 11 to 12 days after vaccination. This CDR3 is CASSSAGPGTGISF. The CDR3 DNA follows: TGTGCCAGCAGTTCAGCCGGCCCCGGGACAGGGATCTCCTTC.